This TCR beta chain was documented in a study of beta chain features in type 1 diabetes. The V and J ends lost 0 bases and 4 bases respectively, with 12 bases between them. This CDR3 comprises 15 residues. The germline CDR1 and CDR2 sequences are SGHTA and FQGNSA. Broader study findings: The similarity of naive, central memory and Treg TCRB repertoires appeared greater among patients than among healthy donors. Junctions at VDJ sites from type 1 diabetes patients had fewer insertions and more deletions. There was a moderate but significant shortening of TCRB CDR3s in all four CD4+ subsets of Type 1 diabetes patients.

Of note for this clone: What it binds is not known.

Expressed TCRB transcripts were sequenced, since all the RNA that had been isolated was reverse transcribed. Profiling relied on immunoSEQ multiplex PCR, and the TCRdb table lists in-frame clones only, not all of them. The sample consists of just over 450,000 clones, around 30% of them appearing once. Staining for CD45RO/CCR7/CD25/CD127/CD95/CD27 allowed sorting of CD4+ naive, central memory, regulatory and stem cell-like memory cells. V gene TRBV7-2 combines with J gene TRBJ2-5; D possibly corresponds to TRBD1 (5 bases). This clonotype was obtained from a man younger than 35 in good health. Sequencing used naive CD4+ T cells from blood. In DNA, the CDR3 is TGTGCCAGCAGCTTAGCTGCAAAAAGGGGAGAGACCCAGTACTTC. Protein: CASSLAAKRGETQYF.